The clone carrying this T cell receptor beta chain showed up many times. Its specificity is not known. These data originate in a study of T cells after yellow fever vaccination. Across the whole study: Preparation of the low-cell-number fractions used SMART-Seq v4 Ultra Low Input. Study-wide points: FACS-sorted repertoires could harbor abundant contaminating bulk-population clonotypes. After the booster, roughly 96% of CD4 and 75% to 90% of CD8 primary-response clones were re-detected.

5'RACE template switching generated TCR cDNA, adding a universal primer site and UMIs. From the 5' RACE reads, TCRdb called clonotypes with MiXCR, one entry per CDR3 protein. The sample shows about 68,000 distinct CDR3 sequences, more than 6.5% of them seen only once. There are 16 residues in the CDR3. The V gene's germline CDR1 is SGHTA and CDR2 FQGNSA. V dropped 3 bases and J dropped 4; count of bases not matched to a gene: 12. This clonotype was obtained from a young man who received the YFV17D yellow fever vaccine. Specimen: CD8+ T cells sorted from PBMCs, collected 35 to 50 days after the first yellow fever vaccination. The chain has TRBV7-2 and TRBJ2-7, with 7 bases aligning to TRBD1. The CDR3 DNA is TGTGCCAGCAGCTTTGGGATCGGGGACAGAACATACGAGCAGTACTTC. This sequence encodes CASSFGIGDRTYEQYF.